This TCR beta chain is drawn from a study of Ad26.COV2.S vaccination and SARS-CoV-2 variants. Across the study: Ad26.COV2.S shots went into the muscle once or twice, 56 days apart.

The study's findings and limits: The breadth of spike-specific CD8+ and CD4+ T cell responses after vaccination was reportedly substantial. Breadth and depth estimates from TCRs may understate total T cell responses.

Treatment defined: 19 received Ad26.COV2.S at low or high dose, single or two shots; about 5 received placebo; per-sample allocation not given. Samples came from day 63 after the first vaccine or placebo injection. CDR3 size: 14 residues. The germline V gene encodes CDR1 SGHNT and CDR2 YYREEE (reference sequence). The germline V and J ends were trimmed by 6 bases and 4 bases, with 16 bases remaining between them. As for this clone: Antigen specificity is unknown.

Method: immunoSEQ multiplex PCR; TCRdb's copy keeps in-frame clones and lacks some. The sample comprises around 300,000 clones, approximately 86% of which are singletons, and about 11% rests with the top ten. This receptor was identified in a person between 18 and 65 years old who received the Ad26.COV2.S COVID-19 vaccine or a placebo. This specimen was peripheral blood, taken in a trial of Ad26.COV2.S vaccine versus placebo. V and J are TRBV5-4 and TRBJ1-2; maybe TRBD1 (6 bases). The chain's CDR3 is CASTGGGAGYGYTF. In DNA, the CDR3 is TGTGCCAGCACTGGAGGGGGGGCGGGCTATGGCTACACCTTC.